Here is one TCR beta chain with its context. Its antigen is unidentified. TCRbeta library construction was performed incorporating unique molecular identifiers. TCRdb processed the PCR reads anew with MiXCR; each CDR3 protein has one entry. The repertoire consists of more than 90,000 distinct CDR3 sequences, with over 9% occurring once and the leading ten covering less than 45%. This sample was included in a study of T-cell reconstitution after alpha-beta-depleted transplantation in children. Broader study findings: Approximately two months post-transplant, alpha-beta T cells reportedly originated from several hundred expanded graft clones. At the one-year point after transplant, T-cell counts and TCRbeta diversity were found to come mostly from T cells that had been newly produced. Some patients showed high day-60 TCRbeta diversity, which derived from surviving recipient T cells and thymic progenitors.

V was shortened by 5 bases and J by 1 base, with 17 bases between the two germline ends. The CDR3 extends over 16 amino acids. Looked up from germline, CDR1 is SGHTA and CDR2 is FQGNSA. V and J are TRBV7-2 and TRBJ2-5; possible D gene TRBD1, 6 bases. This material consisted of PBMCs, taken before TCRalphabeta/CD19-depleted stem cell transplant. This TCR was sampled from a boy aged 2 to 9 with acute lymphoblastic leukemia, due to receive a stem cell transplant. The CDR3 sequence: CASSLGQQYTQETQYF. The CDR3 DNA reads TGTGCCAGCAGCCTCGGACAGCAATATACCCAAGAGACCCAGTACTTC.